The 18 T cell receptor beta chains listed next were all sequenced from one sample in a study of long-term antiretroviral therapy in people with HIV. Researchers ran immunoSEQ v3.0 at survey level. Sequencing used immunoSEQ multiplex PCR; TCRdb keeps in-frame clones, though not all of them. The data hold around 20,000 clones, with about 88% observed a single time. Material: unsorted PBMCs, obtained 0.9 years after starting antiretroviral therapy. Every receptor here comes from a young man with HIV.

This chain uses TRBV4-2 with TRBJ2-3; TRBD2 might be the D (6 bases). Between the trimmed V and J ends, which lost 0 bases and 6 bases, there was a span of 13 bases. CDR1 and CDR2 (germline): LGHNA, YNFKEQ. The CDR3 totals 15 residues. CDR3 region: CASSQDLDYSDTQYF. The DNA for the CDR3 is TGTGCCAGCAGCCAAGATCTGGACTACAGCGATACGCAGTATTTT.

The CDR3 bases are TGTGCCAGCAGTCAGGACTACTTAGGCACAGATACGCAGTATTTT. This gives the protein CASSQDYLGTDTQYF. The chain recombines TRBV6-6 with TRBJ2-3, with a possible D match to TRBD2 (6 bases). The CDR3 runs to 15 residues. The germline gives CDR1 MNHNY, CDR2 SVGAGI (reference sequence). V was clipped by 5 bases and J by 1 base, with 13 bases between them.

The gene calls are TRBV4-2 and TRBJ1-1; weak D call: TRBD1 (5 bases). Looked up from germline, CDR1 is LGHNA and CDR2 is YNFKEQ. The CDR3 contains 15 residues. Between the trimmed V and J ends, which lost 0 bases and 5 bases, there was a span of 13 bases. This chain's CDR3 is CASSQDGDPVTEAFF. The CDR3 DNA reads as TGTGCCAGCAGCCAAGATGGGGACCCAGTGACTGAAGCTTTCTTT.

This clone was seen a handful of times. The chain recombines TRBV7-9 with TRBJ2-1, with TRBD2 matching over 10 bases. The CDR3 is 17 residues long. The germline CDR1 and CDR2 sequences are SEHNR and FQNEAQ (reference sequence). The ends lost 5 bases at V and 3 bases at J; junction bases unmatched: 10. The CDR3 reads CASSKLAGRGLYNEQFF. CDR3 in DNA: TGTGCCAGCAGCAAACTAGCGGGGAGGGGGCTCTACAATGAGCAGTTCTTC.

The chain is built from TRBV30 and TRBJ2-1; no definite D call. The CDR3 is made up of 15 amino acids. Germline assignment: CDR1 GTSNPN and CDR2 SVGIG (reference sequence). The V end was cut by 7 bases, the J end by 2 bases, with 18 bases between. CDR3 amino acids: CASNGPIAPYNEQFF. Written as DNA, the CDR3 is TGTGCCTCAAACGGACCGATCGCTCCCTACAATGAGCAGTTCTTC.

The rearrangement links TRBV28 to TRBJ1-5, with 9 bases that match TRBD1. This CDR3 spans 14 amino acids. The germline V gene encodes CDR1 MDHEN and CDR2 SYDVKM. V lost 4 bases to trimming and J lost 7 bases; unmatched junction nucleotides: 5. The CDR3 DNA is TGTGCCAGCAGTTGGGGACAGGGACACCAGCCCCAGCATTTT. It translates to CASSWGQGHQPQHF.

The gene calls are TRBV5-1 and TRBJ1-6, with 12 bases that match TRBD1. Germline CDR1 and CDR2: SGHRS and YFSETQ. Losses at the gene ends were 4 bases for V and 1 base for J; bases not matched to a gene: 6. The CDR3 length is 18 residues. The CDR3 nucleotides read TGCGCCAGCAGCCCAGGGGACAGGGGGCTTTCCTATAATTCACCCCTCCACTTT. As protein: CASSPGDRGLSYNSPLHF.

The rearrangement uses TRBV2 and TRBJ2-5; no clear D. The CDR3 extends over 12 amino acids. V lost 3 bases and J lost 3, with 5 bases in between. Germline V gene sequence: CDR1 SNHLY, CDR2 FYNNEI. Here the CDR3 reads CASSEVEETQYF. The CDR3 coding sequence is TGTGCCAGCAGTGAGGTGGAAGAGACCCAGTACTTC.

This clone was detected only a few times. This chain uses TRBV13 with TRBJ1-2; a possible D gene is TRBD1 (5 bases). This CDR3 spans 13 amino acids. The germline V gene encodes CDR1 PRHDT and CDR2 FYEKMQ (reference sequence). Trimming stripped 5 bases from V and 5 bases from J, with 12 bases between. CDR3 residues: CASSPRDEYGYTF. DNA for the CDR3: TGTGCCAGCAGCCCCCGGGACGAATATGGCTACACCTTC.

The rearrangement joins TRBV6-1 to TRBJ1-2, with D unresolved. Looked up from germline, CDR1 is MNHNS and CDR2 is SASEGT. The CDR3 length is 15 residues. V was cut by 5 bases and J by 0 bases, with 13 bases left in between. The CDR3 region is CASSPRIGANYGYTF. The CDR3 DNA is TGTGCCAGCAGTCCCCGGATCGGGGCTAACTATGGCTACACCTTC.

The chain joins TRBV28 to TRBJ2-7; D is perhaps TRBD2 (6 bases). The CDR3 length is 11 residues. Trimming stripped 0 bases from V and 12 bases from J, with 9 bases between. Germline V lookup: CDR1 MDHEN, CDR2 SYDVKM. The chain's CDR3 is CASSLWGGMYF. CDR3 coding DNA: TGTGCCAGCAGTTTATGGGGAGGAATGTACTTC.

V is TRBV5-6 and J is TRBJ1-5; D is ambiguous. This CDR3 spans 14 amino acids. Deletions cut 5 bases from V and 1 base from J, with 10 bases between. Germline lookup yields CDR1 SGHDT and CDR2 YYEEEE. This CDR3 reads CASRGWASNQPQHF. The CDR3 DNA follows: TGTGCCAGCAGGGGGTGGGCCAGCAATCAGCCCCAGCATTTT.

The rearrangement links TRBV9 to TRBJ2-2, with unresolved D. The CDR3 runs to 12 residues. The germline gives CDR1 SGDLS, CDR2 YYNGEE. Trimming pared 0 bases from V and 6 bases from J, leaving 3 bases between. CDR3 region: CASSVASGELFF. The CDR3 DNA follows: TGTGCCAGCAGCGTAGCTTCCGGGGAGCTGTTTTTT.

As DNA, the CDR3 is TGTGCCACCAGCAGAGATTACGGACAGCGTTTTGGAAACACCATATATTTT. This encodes CATSRDYGQRFGNTIYF. V usage is TRBV15 and J usage is TRBJ1-3, with a possible D match to TRBD1 (6 bases). V lost 0 bases and J 3 bases, leaving 15 bases between the germline ends. CDR3 length equals 17 residues. In germline, CDR1 is LNHNV, CDR2 YYDKDF (reference sequence).

This clone was observed once. This chain connects TRBV7-9 to TRBJ1-2; D not certain. Germline-derived CDR1 and CDR2 are SEHNR and FQNEAQ (reference sequence). The V gene lost 3 bases and the J gene lost 4 bases, with 15 bases spanning the gap. The CDR3 length is 15 residues. The DNA of the CDR3 is TGTGCCAGCAGCTTCTCTTCGGGTCCGTTCTATGGCTACACCTTC. Its protein is CASSFSSGPFYGYTF. Full variable domain (remainder filled in from reference TRBV7-9 and TRBJ1-2): DTGVSQNPRHKITKRGQNVTFRCDPISEHNRLYWYRQTLGQGPEFLTYFQNEAQLEKSRLLSDRFSAERPKGSFSTLEIQRTEQGDSAMYLCASSFSSGPFYGYTFGSGTRLTVV.

The chain carries TRBV10-2 and TRBJ1-4; D not certain. This CDR3 region has 12 residues. Trimming stripped 2 bases from V and 8 bases from J, with 6 bases between. Germline CDR1 is WSHSY and CDR2 is SAAADI. The CDR3 DNA sequence: TGCGCCAGCAGTGAGACTGGCGAAAAACTGTTTTTT. Translation gives CASSETGEKLFF.

The gene calls are TRBV10-3 and TRBJ1-2; D uncertain. The CDR3 totals 12 residues. CDR1 and CDR2 (germline): ENHRY, SYGVKD. Trimming removed 4 bases from V and 4 bases from J, with 7 bases in between. This chain's CDR3 is CAISANSYGYTF. The CDR3 DNA reads as TGTGCCATCAGTGCCAACAGCTATGGCTACACCTTC.

The chain carries TRBV27 and TRBJ2-7; D call uncertain. CDR1 and CDR2 from the germline V gene are MNHEY and SMNVEV (reference sequence). This CDR3 is built from 11 residues. V lost 6 bases, J lost 3 bases, and 6 bases lay in between. The chain's CDR3 is CASRNNYEQYV. CDR3 DNA sequence: TGTGCCAGCAGGAATAACTACGAGCAGTACGTC.